Reported below is one T cell receptor beta chain. This sample is drawn from a study of OX40 agonist ivuxolimab in advanced cancers. V was cut by 2 bases and J by 6 bases, with 5 bases left in between. The V gene's germline CDR1 is MNHEY and CDR2 SMNVEV (reference sequence). The CDR3 contains 13 residues. Clones were sequenced by immunoSEQ multiplex PCR, and TCRdb holds only the in-frame ones, with some missing. The top ten clones hold approximately 0.55% of a sample with 55,000 to 70,000 clones, 75% to 90% of them seen once. The specimen was CD4+ or CD8+ T cells sorted from blood, collected in a trial of the OX40 agonist ivuxolimab. The rearrangement joins TRBV27 to TRBJ1-6; no reliable D call. The source of this sequence is an adult with an advanced solid tumor such as melanoma, head and neck, liver or kidney cancer. CDR3 in DNA: TGTGCCAGCAGTTTAGGGGTTAATTCACCCCTCCACTTT. Protein product: CASSLGVNSPLHF.